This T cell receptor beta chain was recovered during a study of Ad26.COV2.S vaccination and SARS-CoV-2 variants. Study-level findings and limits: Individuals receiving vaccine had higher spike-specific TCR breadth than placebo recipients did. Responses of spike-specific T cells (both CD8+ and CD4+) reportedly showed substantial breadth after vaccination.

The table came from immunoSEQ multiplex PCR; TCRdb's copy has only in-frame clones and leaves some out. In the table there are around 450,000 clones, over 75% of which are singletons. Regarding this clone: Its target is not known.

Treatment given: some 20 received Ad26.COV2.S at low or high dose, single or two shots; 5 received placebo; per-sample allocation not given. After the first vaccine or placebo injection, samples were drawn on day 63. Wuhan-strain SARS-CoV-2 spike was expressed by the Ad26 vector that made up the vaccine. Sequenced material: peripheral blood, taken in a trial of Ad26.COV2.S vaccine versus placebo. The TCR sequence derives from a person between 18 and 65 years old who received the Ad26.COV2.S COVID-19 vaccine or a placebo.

The CDR3 nucleotides are TGCAGCGTTTGGGGTCGAACAGGGGTAGTATTTGGCTACACCTTC. This sequence encodes CSVWGRTGVVFGYTF. The chain joins TRBV29-1 to TRBJ1-2; 7 bases fit TRBD1. The V and J ends lost 5 bases and 7 bases, in that order; junction bases with no gene match: 16. Germline V lookup: CDR1 SQVTM, CDR2 ANQGSEA. The CDR3 is 15 residues long.